A single T cell receptor (beta chain) is shown here with its context. Its specificity is unknown. The record originates from a study of T cell responses to AZD1222 COVID-19 vaccine. Study context: Some second doses came at about 4 weeks and others at about 12 weeks; these were pooled.

Points from the study as a whole: Following two doses of AZD1222, Spike-specific TCR breadth and depth rose. Spike was spanned by vaccine-associated CD4 TCRs, which were dominant at 160-218 and 743-854. Most donors were white British and more were female, and clonal diversity was possibly underestimated.

Looked up from germline, CDR1 is LGHNT and CDR2 is FRNRAP. Trimming left V 4 bases short and J 3 bases short, with 16 bases between. The CDR3 length is 16 residues. The assay was immunoSEQ multiplex PCR, and TCRdb's table has in-frame clones only and misses some. This sample yields roughly 110,000 clones, of which approximately 88% are seen a single time; 6% to 7% belongs to the top ten. The chain links TRBV12-5 to TRBJ1-5, with a weak D call TRBD1 (5 bases). The specimen comprised peripheral blood, sampled on day 0 of AZD1222 vaccination. This sequence was found in an adult in good health. CDR3 coding DNA: TGTGCTAGTGGTTGCATACCGGGACCGTTCAATCAGCCCCAGCATTTT. Its protein product is CASGCIPGPFNQPQHF.